Listed below are T cell receptor beta chains from one sample, sequenced in a study of blood T cell repertoires in COVID-19. The method was immunoSEQ multiplex PCR; TCRdb's version includes in-frame clones alone and lacks a portion of them. The repertoire holds around 170,000 clones, with about 88% as singletons. Sequencing was carried out using peripheral blood. These receptor sequences come from a man aged 18 to 29 who had recovered from COVID-19. Both conserved end residues are part of each CDR3. The D gene is left open where the match is weak. A row's size may be missing; if present it is once, few, many or a size class.

size	V	J	D	CDR3	DNA
.	TRBV11-2	TRBJ1-1	.	CASTLGPYITEAFF	TGTGCCAGCACCCTGGGGCCGTACATCACTGAAGCTTTCTTT
.	TRBV5-1	TRBJ2-5	.	CASSLVGPRETQYF	TGCGCCAGCAGCTTGGTGGGGCCCAGGGAGACCCAGTACTTC
once	TRBV7-9	TRBJ1-6	TRBD1	CASSRGQGPNSPLHF	TGTGCCAGCAGCCGAGGACAGGGCCCCAATTCACCCCTCCACTTT
.	TRBV19	TRBJ1-3	.	CASSIGGQLSGNTIYF	TGTGCCAGTAGTATAGGCGGACAGCTCTCTGGAAACACCATATATTTT
.	TRBV7-8	TRBJ2-2	.	CASRQMEYTGELFF	TGTGCCAGCAGGCAAATGGAGTACACCGGGGAGCTGTTTTTT
.	TRBV10-3	TRBJ2-7	.	CAISDVYEQYF	TGTGCCATCAGTGACGTCTACGAGCAGTACTTC
.	TRBV6-5	TRBJ1-1	TRBD1	CASSSDRPKVNTEAFF	TGTGCCAGCAGTTCGGACAGGCCGAAAGTGAACACTGAAGCTTTCTTT
.	TRBV27	TRBJ2-5	.	CASSLTELETQYF	TGTGCCAGCAGTTTAACCGAACTTGAGACCCAGTACTTC
.	TRBV5-4	TRBJ2-2	TRBD1	CASSWTGFKNTGELFF	TGTGCCAGCAGCTGGACAGGATTCAAGAACACCGGGGAGCTGTTTTTT
.	TRBV6-5	TRBJ1-1	.	CASSYPGLKEAFF	TGTGCCAGCAGTTACCCCGGACTGAAAGAAGCTTTCTTT
.	TRBV15	TRBJ2-7	TRBD1	CATSRDTGQPYEQYF	TGTGCCACCAGCAGAGATACGGGACAGCCCTACGAGCAGTACTTC
.	TRBV5-1	TRBJ2-5	TRBD1	CASSSGQAQETQYF	TGCGCCAGCAGTTCCGGACAGGCCCAAGAGACCCAGTACTTC
.	TRBV4-1	TRBJ2-5	.	CASARGETQYF	TGCGCCTCGGCCCGCGGAGAGACCCAGTACTTC
.	TRBV7-2	TRBJ1-1	.	CASSLNWGGTEAFF	TGTGCCAGCAGCTTAAACTGGGGGGGCACTGAAGCTTTCTTT
once	TRBV4-2	TRBJ1-5	TRBD1	CASSQEQGSQPQHF	TGTGCCAGCAGCCAAGAACAGGGGAGTCAGCCCCAGCATTTT
.	TRBV27	TRBJ2-1	.	CASSFEAGQSSYNEQFF	TGTGCCAGCAGTTTTGAAGCGGGTCAGAGCTCCTACAATGAGCAGTTCTTC
once	TRBV5-1	TRBJ2-3	TRBD2	CASSSGLAGTDTQYF	TGCGCCAGCAGTTCGGGACTAGCAGGAACAGATACGCAGTATTTT
.	TRBV4-3	TRBJ2-3	.	CASSQVGLLTDTQYF	TGCGCCAGCAGCCAAGTTGGCCTGCTCACAGATACGCAGTATTTT
once	TRBV11-1	TRBJ2-5	TRBD2	CASSLQGEGGETQYF	TGTGCCAGCAGCTTACAGGGAGAGGGAGGGGAGACCCAGTACTTC
.	TRBV7-7	TRBJ2-2	.	CASSGQAGELFF	TGTGCTAGCAGTGGGCAAGCCGGGGAGCTGTTTTTT
.	TRBV9	TRBJ2-7	.	CASSVGDNYEQYF	TGTGCCAGCAGCGTAGGAGATAACTACGAGCAGTACTTC
.	TRBV10-1	TRBJ2-3	.	CASLTVRSYTDTQYF	TGCGCCAGCCTTACCGTGCGGAGTTACACAGATACGCAGTATTTT
.	TRBV9	TRBJ1-6	TRBD1	CASSGTGINSPLHF	TGTGCCAGCAGCGGGACAGGGATAAATTCACCCCTCCACTTT
.	TRBV29-1	TRBJ2-2	.	CSVGGQIVGELFF	TGCAGCGTTGGGGGGCAGATCGTCGGGGAGCTGTTTTTT
once	TRBV11-2	TRBJ2-1	.	CASSPERPYNEQFF	TGTGCCAGCAGCCCCGAGCGTCCCTACAATGAGCAGTTCTTC
.	TRBV5-1	TRBJ1-1	.	CASSLETAKNTEAFF	TGCGCCAGCAGCTTGGAAACAGCTAAGAACACTGAAGCTTTCTTT
.	TRBV7-9	TRBJ2-7	.	CASSLGEESYEQYF	TGTGCCAGCAGTCTCGGGGAGGAATCCTACGAGCAGTACTTC
.	TRBV7-2	TRBJ1-1	.	CASSLSSVNTEAFF	TGTGCCAGCAGCTTATCATCAGTGAACACTGAAGCTTTCTTT